These T cell receptor beta chains were read from a single sample in a study of cytomegalovirus exposure and HLA in healthy donors. Here immunoSEQ multiplex PCR was the method, and the copy in TCRdb shows in-frame clones only, minus some. The sample lists around 70,000 clones, around 94% occurring once. Sequencing was done on a sample of PBMCs. The receptors derive from a woman aged 18-29 years in good health and CMV-seronegative. The CDR3 runs from the conserved cysteine through the conserved F or W. D genes are given only for firm matches. Size tells how often a clone was seen (once, few, many) or the class of an expanded clone, and some rows leave it out.

D gene: TRBD1; clone size: .; J gene: TRBJ1-2; V gene: TRBV10-3; CDR3 protein: CAIWGDRGNYGYTF; CDR3 DNA: TGTGCCATCTGGGGGGACAGGGGTAACTATGGCTACACCTTC
D gene: .; clone size: .; J gene: TRBJ2-5; V gene: TRBV6-1; CDR3 protein: CASSIFETQYF; CDR3 DNA: TGTGCCAGCAGTATCTTCGAGACCCAGTACTTC
D gene: .; clone size: .; J gene: TRBJ1-1; V gene: TRBV9; CDR3 protein: CASSEDGRGTEAFF; CDR3 DNA: TGTGCCAGCAGCGAAGACGGAAGAGGGACTGAAGCTTTCTTT
D gene: TRBD1; clone size: once; J gene: TRBJ1-4; V gene: TRBV6-5; CDR3 protein: CASSYGGQANEKLFF; CDR3 DNA: TGTGCCAGCAGTTACGGGGGACAGGCCAATGAAAAACTGTTTTTT
D gene: TRBD1; clone size: once; J gene: TRBJ2-7; V gene: TRBV19; CDR3 protein: CASSIRGQGLYEQYF; CDR3 DNA: TGTGCCAGTAGTATAAGGGGACAGGGCCTCTACGAGCAGTACTTC
D gene: TRBD1; clone size: once; J gene: TRBJ2-1; V gene: TRBV7-9; CDR3 protein: CASSLDRGGNEQFF; CDR3 DNA: TGTGCCAGCAGCTTGGACAGGGGAGGCAATGAGCAGTTCTTC
D gene: .; clone size: .; J gene: TRBJ1-2; V gene: TRBV4-3; CDR3 protein: CASSPKLGNGYTF; CDR3 DNA: TGCGCCAGCAGCCCAAAGCTCGGGAATGGCTACACCTTC
D gene: TRBD1; clone size: .; J gene: TRBJ1-1; V gene: TRBV7-3; CDR3 protein: CASSLLSGGTEAFF; CDR3 DNA: TGTGCCAGCAGCTTACTTTCAGGGGGCACTGAAGCTTTCTTT
D gene: .; clone size: .; J gene: TRBJ2-3; V gene: TRBV9; CDR3 protein: CASSVRGSTDTQYF; CDR3 DNA: TGTGCCAGCAGCGTAAGAGGGAGCACAGATACGCAGTATTTT
D gene: .; clone size: .; J gene: TRBJ2-2; V gene: TRBV7-2; CDR3 protein: CASSLALGVQGLHTGELFF; CDR3 DNA: TGTGCCAGCAGCTTAGCGCTTGGGGTGCAGGGGCTGCACACCGGGGAGCTGTTTTTT
D gene: TRBD1; clone size: .; J gene: TRBJ2-1; V gene: TRBV18; CDR3 protein: CASSPPGQGFDEQFF; CDR3 DNA: TGTGCCAGCTCACCCCCGGGACAGGGCTTCGATGAGCAGTTCTTC
D gene: .; clone size: .; J gene: TRBJ1-1; V gene: TRBV11-2; CDR3 protein: CASSMIQGYTEAFF; CDR3 DNA: TGTGCCAGCAGCATGATACAGGGTTACACTGAAGCTTTCTTT
D gene: .; clone size: .; J gene: TRBJ1-6; V gene: TRBV27; CDR3 protein: CASSSPGGGNSPLHF; CDR3 DNA: TGTGCCAGCAGTAGCCCCGGGGGAGGAAATTCACCCCTCCACTTT
D gene: .; clone size: .; J gene: TRBJ2-7; V gene: TRBV2; CDR3 protein: CASRVEAPQEQYF; CDR3 DNA: TGTGCCAGCAGAGTGGAGGCTCCCCAAGAGCAGTACTTC
D gene: TRBD1; clone size: .; J gene: TRBJ2-4; V gene: TRBV5-4; CDR3 protein: CASTDRGTRAKNIQYF; CDR3 DNA: TGTGCCAGCACAGACAGGGGAACAAGGGCCAAAAACATTCAGTACTTC
D gene: .; clone size: .; J gene: TRBJ1-5; V gene: TRBV28; CDR3 protein: CASTPGLNQPQHF; CDR3 DNA: TGTGCCAGCACACCAGGGCTTAATCAGCCCCAGCATTTT
D gene: .; clone size: .; J gene: TRBJ2-7; V gene: TRBV7-2; CDR3 protein: CASSAPTYEQYF; CDR3 DNA: TGTGCCAGCAGCGCCCCTACCTACGAGCAGTACTTC
D gene: TRBD1; clone size: .; J gene: TRBJ1-1; V gene: TRBV7-2; CDR3 protein: CASSLQGTTEAFF; CDR3 DNA: TGTGCCAGCAGCCTACAGGGGACGACTGAAGCTTTCTTT
D gene: .; clone size: .; J gene: TRBJ2-4; V gene: TRBV19; CDR3 protein: CASSIVGQGGNIQYF; CDR3 DNA: TGTGCCAGTAGTATAGTTGGGCAGGGGGGAAACATTCAGTACTTC
D gene: TRBD2; clone size: .; J gene: TRBJ2-3; V gene: TRBV6-4; CDR3 protein: CASSELAGKGDTQYF; CDR3 DNA: TGTGCCAGCAGTGAACTAGCGGGGAAGGGGGATACGCAGTATTTT
D gene: .; clone size: once; J gene: TRBJ2-3; V gene: TRBV23-1; CDR3 protein: CASSPTRRGRTDTQYF; CDR3 DNA: TGCGCCAGCAGTCCCACGAGGAGGGGGCGGACAGATACGCAGTATTTT
D gene: TRBD1; clone size: .; J gene: TRBJ1-5; V gene: TRBV28; CDR3 protein: CASTGQGFRPATSNQPQHF; CDR3 DNA: TGTGCCAGCACGGGACAGGGTTTTCGGCCCGCAACGAGCAATCAGCCCCAGCATTTT
D gene: TRBD1; clone size: .; J gene: TRBJ1-4; V gene: TRBV9; CDR3 protein: CASSANSGQAHEKLFF; CDR3 DNA: TGTGCCAGCAGCGCGAATTCGGGACAGGCTCATGAAAAACTGTTTTTT
D gene: TRBD2; clone size: once; J gene: TRBJ2-5; V gene: TRBV7-2; CDR3 protein: CASSSGGAGGVGETQYF; CDR3 DNA: TGTGCCAGCAGCTCTGGGGGAGCGGGGGGTGTGGGAGAGACCCAGTACTTC
D gene: .; clone size: once; J gene: TRBJ1-1; V gene: TRBV2; CDR3 protein: CASSEDSRVNTEAFF; CDR3 DNA: TGTGCCAGCAGTGAAGATTCCCGAGTGAACACTGAAGCTTTCTTT
D gene: .; clone size: .; J gene: TRBJ2-1; V gene: TRBV11-2; CDR3 protein: CASSFQFEQFF; CDR3 DNA: TGTGCCAGCAGTTTCCAGTTTGAGCAGTTCTTC
D gene: TRBD1; clone size: once; J gene: TRBJ2-7; V gene: TRBV2; CDR3 protein: CASSEPGQQRNVEYF; CDR3 DNA: TGTGCCAGCAGTGAGCCGGGACAGCAACGTAACGTCGAGTACTTC
D gene: TRBD1; clone size: .; J gene: TRBJ1-4; V gene: TRBV6-5; CDR3 protein: CASRTGGTNEKLFF; CDR3 DNA: TGTGCCAGCCGGACAGGGGGAACTAATGAAAAACTGTTTTTT
D gene: .; clone size: .; J gene: TRBJ2-2; V gene: TRBV25-1; CDR3 protein: CASSEGSHNTGELFF; CDR3 DNA: TGTGCCAGCAGTGAAGGGAGCCATAACACCGGGGAGCTGTTTTTT
D gene: .; clone size: .; J gene: TRBJ2-3; V gene: TRBV12-5; CDR3 protein: CASGTTPSTQYF; CDR3 DNA: TGTGCTAGTGGCACCACTCCCTCTACGCAGTATTTT
D gene: TRBD1; clone size: .; J gene: TRBJ1-3; V gene: TRBV30; CDR3 protein: CAWNLDRTYSGNTIYF; CDR3 DNA: TGTGCCTGGAACTTGGACAGGACGTACTCTGGAAACACCATATATTTT
D gene: TRBD2; clone size: .; J gene: TRBJ2-1; V gene: TRBV7-8; CDR3 protein: CASSLVGSGGLNEQFF; CDR3 DNA: TGTGCCAGCAGCTTAGTTGGTAGCGGGGGCCTAAATGAGCAGTTCTTC
D gene: .; clone size: .; J gene: TRBJ2-2; V gene: TRBV7-3; CDR3 protein: CASSPGALEAGELFF; CDR3 DNA: TGTGCCAGCAGCCCTGGGGCCCTCGAAGCCGGGGAGCTGTTTTTT
D gene: .; clone size: .; J gene: TRBJ1-5; V gene: TRBV30; CDR3 protein: CAWSSQGNQPQHF; CDR3 DNA: TGTGCCTGGAGTAGTCAGGGAAATCAGCCCCAGCATTTT
D gene: TRBD1; clone size: once; J gene: TRBJ2-7; V gene: TRBV29-1; CDR3 protein: CSVEGTDYEQYF; CDR3 DNA: TGCAGCGTTGAGGGGACAGACTACGAGCAGTACTTC
D gene: .; clone size: .; J gene: TRBJ1-5; V gene: TRBV9; CDR3 protein: CASSVDNGVQPQHF; CDR3 DNA: TGTGCCAGCAGCGTAGACAACGGGGTACAGCCCCAGCATTTT
D gene: .; clone size: .; J gene: TRBJ1-6; V gene: TRBV19; CDR3 protein: CASRSWGRNSPLHF; CDR3 DNA: TGTGCCAGTAGGAGCTGGGGCAGGAATTCACCCCTCCACTTT
D gene: .; clone size: .; J gene: TRBJ1-2; V gene: TRBV6-5; CDR3 protein: CASSPKNRVSYGYTF; CDR3 DNA: TGTGCCAGCAGCCCAAAGAACAGGGTGTCATATGGCTACACCTTC
D gene: .; clone size: .; J gene: TRBJ2-7; V gene: TRBV19; CDR3 protein: CASSTPSRGSHSYEQYF; CDR3 DNA: TGTGCCAGTAGTACCCCAAGCAGAGGGTCTCATTCCTACGAGCAGTACTTC
D gene: .; clone size: .; J gene: TRBJ2-1; V gene: TRBV27; CDR3 protein: CASSPWTTYNEQFF; CDR3 DNA: TGTGCCAGCAGTCCGTGGACAACCTACAATGAGCAGTTCTTC
D gene: .; clone size: .; J gene: TRBJ1-6; V gene: TRBV11-2; CDR3 protein: CASSQPGTVYNSPLHF; CDR3 DNA: TGTGCCAGCAGCCAACCAGGGACTGTCTATAATTCACCCCTCCACTTT
D gene: .; clone size: .; J gene: TRBJ2-3; V gene: TRBV25-1; CDR3 protein: CASTRAHTQYF; CDR3 DNA: TGTGCCAGCACCAGGGCACATACGCAGTATTTT
D gene: .; clone size: .; J gene: TRBJ2-1; V gene: TRBV29-1; CDR3 protein: CTIGRTDNNEQFF; CDR3 DNA: TGCACTATAGGACGGACAGACAACAATGAGCAGTTCTTC
D gene: .; clone size: .; J gene: TRBJ1-1; V gene: TRBV18; CDR3 protein: CASSLDRKSEAFF; CDR3 DNA: TGTGCCAGCTCACTGGACAGAAAGTCTGAAGCTTTCTTT
D gene: TRBD2; clone size: .; J gene: TRBJ2-1; V gene: TRBV28; CDR3 protein: CASTIIAGALYNEQFF; CDR3 DNA: TGTGCCAGTACGATAATAGCGGGGGCATTATACAATGAGCAGTTCTTC
D gene: TRBD2; clone size: few; J gene: TRBJ2-3; V gene: TRBV10-3; CDR3 protein: CAISRLAGGGTSTDTQYF; CDR3 DNA: TGTGCCATCAGTAGACTAGCGGGGGGGGGAACTAGCACAGATACGCAGTATTTT
D gene: TRBD1; clone size: .; J gene: TRBJ1-1; V gene: TRBV7-3; CDR3 protein: CASSPWTGPTDTEAFF; CDR3 DNA: TGTGCCAGCAGCCCCTGGACAGGGCCCACGGACACTGAAGCTTTCTTT
D gene: .; clone size: .; J gene: TRBJ2-2; V gene: TRBV6-6; CDR3 protein: CASRGQLQGTGELFF; CDR3 DNA: TGTGCCAGCAGGGGACAACTGCAGGGCACCGGGGAGCTGTTTTTT
D gene: TRBD1; clone size: .; J gene: TRBJ1-2; V gene: TRBV30; CDR3 protein: CACSQGVMGGYTF; CDR3 DNA: TGTGCCTGTAGTCAGGGGGTAATGGGGGGCTACACCTTC
D gene: TRBD2; clone size: .; J gene: TRBJ2-7; V gene: TRBV7-4; CDR3 protein: CASSRGTSGDLREQYF; CDR3 DNA: TGTGCCAGCAGCCGAGGCACTAGCGGGGACTTGCGGGAGCAGTACTTC
D gene: .; clone size: .; J gene: TRBJ1-2; V gene: TRBV6-1; CDR3 protein: CASSEETGLGYTF; CDR3 DNA: TGTGCCAGCAGTGAAGAAACAGGTTTAGGCTACACCTTC